Listed below are T cell receptor beta chains from one sample, sequenced in a study of cytomegalovirus exposure and HLA in healthy donors. Sequencing was performed with immunoSEQ multiplex PCR; in TCRdb, only in-frame clones are kept and a portion is missing. The profile shows some 130,000 clones, roughly 70% of them singletons. Sequencing was done on a sample of PBMCs. These receptors all come from a man aged 40-49 years in good health and CMV-seronegative. Both conserved end residues are part of each CDR3. A D gene is named only where the DNA matches it firmly. Where a row states a size, it is once, few, many or the class of an expanded clone; other rows omit it.

abundance,v_gene,d_gene,j_gene,CDR3aa,CDR3nt
.,TRBV28,.,TRBJ2-3,CASRGHASTDTQYF,TGTGCCAGCAGAGGACACGCTAGCACAGATACGCAGTATTTT
.,TRBV7-2,.,TRBJ2-2,CASSLAASPGELFF,TGTGCCAGCAGCTTAGCGGCCTCCCCCGGGGAGCTGTTTTTT
once,TRBV6-6,TRBD2,TRBJ2-3,CASSYRASGSSDTQYF,TGTGCCAGCAGTTACCGAGCGAGCGGGAGTTCAGATACGCAGTATTTT
.,TRBV7-3,TRBD2,TRBJ2-3,CATGRGGGDTQYF,TGTGCCACGGGGCGGGGCGGGGGAGATACGCAGTATTTT
.,TRBV9,TRBD2,TRBJ2-7,CASSAGLAGYEQYF,TGTGCCAGCAGCGCCGGACTAGCGGGCTACGAGCAGTACTTC
few,TRBV7-2,.,TRBJ2-3,CASRAGPFLYF,TGTGCCAGCCGAGCGGGCCCTTTTTTGTATTTT
once,TRBV19,.,TRBJ1-2,CASSINRENYGYTF,TGTGCCAGTAGTATTAACAGAGAGAACTATGGCTACACCTTC
.,TRBV5-1,.,TRBJ2-5,CASSLGPGKETQYF,TGCGCCAGCAGCTTGGGCCCAGGGAAAGAGACCCAGTACTTC
many,TRBV5-6,.,TRBJ1-6,CASSLAGGGNSPLHF,TGTGCCAGCAGCTTGGCGGGGGGTGGGAATTCACCCCTCCACTTT
.,TRBV5-1,TRBD1,TRBJ2-3,CASSLGQGPTDTQYF,TGCGCCAGCAGCTTGGGACAGGGACCGACAGATACGCAGTATTTT
few,TRBV10-3,.,TRBJ1-5,CAISDSAARDSNQPQHF,TGTGCCATCAGTGATTCGGCGGCGAGGGATAGCAATCAGCCCCAGCATTTT
few,TRBV7-3,.,TRBJ2-7,CASSPKMVAERSYEQYF,TGTGCCAGCAGCCCTAAGATGGTAGCGGAGAGGTCCTACGAGCAGTACTTC
few,TRBV10-3,.,TRBJ2-5,CAIRPVTGDSETQYF,TGTGCCATCAGGCCTGTAACGGGAGATTCGGAGACCCAGTACTTC
.,TRBV7-9,TRBD1,TRBJ1-1,CASSPRGQVNTEAFF,TGTGCCAGCAGCCCCCGGGGACAGGTCAACACTGAAGCTTTCTTT
.,TRBV2,.,TRBJ2-1,CASSVSGNEQFF,TGTGCCAGCAGTGTTTCGGGCAATGAGCAGTTCTTC
.,TRBV11-2,.,TRBJ2-7,CASSHGAGKTQGEQYF,TGTGCCAGCAGCCATGGGGCGGGGAAGACGCAAGGCGAGCAGTACTTC
.,TRBV27,.,TRBJ2-6,CASSKAGRGANVLTF,TGTGCCAGCAGTAAAGCAGGGCGTGGGGCCAACGTCCTGACTTTC
once,TRBV7-2,.,TRBJ1-1,CASSPQGGGTEAFF,TGTGCCAGCAGCCCACAGGGAGGGGGCACTGAAGCTTTCTTT
.,TRBV7-2,.,TRBJ2-1,CASSLAAQSGNEQFF,TGTGCCAGCAGCTTAGCGGCTCAGTCGGGCAATGAGCAGTTCTTC
.,TRBV29-1,TRBD1,TRBJ1-1,CSVAGQVDTEAFF,TGCAGCGTGGCCGGACAGGTGGACACTGAAGCTTTCTTT
.,TRBV6-5,TRBD1,TRBJ1-5,CASSPGTGGNQPQHF,TGTGCCAGCAGTCCGGGGACAGGGGGCAATCAGCCCCAGCATTTT
.,TRBV28,.,TRBJ1-5,CASSLQETSYSNQPQHF,TGTGCCAGCAGTCTCCAGGAAACTTCTTATAGCAATCAGCCCCAGCATTTT
.,TRBV4-3,TRBD2,TRBJ2-7,CASSQADHGTSRGGQYF,TGCGCCAGCAGCCAAGCCGACCACGGGACTAGCCGAGGCGGGCAGTACTTC
few,TRBV10-3,TRBD1,TRBJ1-1,CAISDQGAEAFF,TGTGCCATCAGTGACCAGGGGGCTGAAGCTTTCTTT
.,TRBV4-3,.,TRBJ1-2,CASSLDTRGYTF,TGCGCCAGCAGCCTCGACACACGGGGCTACACCTTC